Listed here are 23 T cell receptor beta chains from one sample, sequenced in a study of blood T cell repertoires in COVID-19. Only in-frame clones appear in the TCRdb table, and some are missing; sequencing was by immunoSEQ multiplex PCR. The sample includes about 370,000 clones, 80% to 90% seen only once; the top ten take around 1%. Sequenced: PBMCs or T cells enriched from blood (not recorded which). The receptors stem from a man between 18 and 29 years old who had recovered from COVID-19.

The chain employs TRBV3-1 (or the pseudogene TRBV3-2) and TRBJ1-3; TRBD1 might be the D (5 bases). Germline values: CDR1 LGHDT, CDR2 YNNKEL (reference sequence). The germline V and J ends were trimmed by 3 bases and 0 bases, with 9 bases remaining between them. The CDR3 consists of 15 residues. DNA for the CDR3: TGTGCCAGCAGCCAGACAGCCAACTCTGGAAACACCATATATTTT. Protein sequence: CASSQTANSGNTIYF.

V usage is TRBV3-1 (or the pseudogene TRBV3-2) and J usage is TRBJ1-6; 8 bases are a match to TRBD1. Unmatched junction bases numbered 3, after V lost 4 bases and J lost 7 bases. The CDR3 runs 14 residues. From germline, CDR1 is LGHDT and CDR2 YNNKEL (reference sequence). The CDR3 reads CASSPRTGNSPLHF. The CDR3, as DNA: TGTGCCAGCAGCCCGAGGACAGGGAATTCACCCCTCCACTTT.

The V gene is TRBV6-5, the J gene TRBJ2-7; TRBD2 agrees at 7 bases. Germline V gene data show CDR1 as MNHEY and CDR2 as SVGAGI. The CDR3 has 13 residues. V lost 11 bases to trimming and J lost 1 base; unmatched junction nucleotides: 8. CDR3: CALGGRASYEQYF. CDR3 bases: TGTGCCTTGGGGGGGAGGGCTTCCTACGAGCAGTACTTC.

The V gene is TRBV6-5, the J gene TRBJ1-5; D is ambiguous. The CDR3 contains 15 residues. Between the trimmed V and J ends, which lost 0 bases and 7 bases, there was a span of 13 bases. Germline CDR1 reads MNHEY; CDR2 reads SVGAGI. The CDR3, as DNA: TGTGCCAGCAGTTACTCAAACACCGCCCTGCAGCCCCAGCATTTT. Translation: CASSYSNTALQPQHF.

The V call is TRBV11-3, the J call TRBJ2-7; tentatively, D is TRBD2 (6 bases). Germline values: CDR1 SGHNT, CDR2 YENEEA. The CDR3 is 13 residues long. Trimming shortened V by 5 bases and J by 3 bases, and 11 bases separated the two germline ends. The CDR3: CASSPGGSYEQYF. The CDR3 coding sequence is TGTGCCAGCAGCCCCGGGGGTAGCTACGAGCAGTACTTC.

This chain joins TRBV9 and TRBJ2-1; 11 bases are a match to TRBD2. Germline lookup yields CDR1 SGDLS and CDR2 YYNGEE. After removal of 0 bases from V and 0 bases from J, the junction contained 2 bases not matched to a gene. The CDR3 spans 17 residues. CDR3 in DNA: TGTGCCAGCAGCGTAGTGGGGACTAGCGGCTCCTACAATGAGCAGTTCTTC. Protein product: CASSVVGTSGSYNEQFF.

Notes on this clone: The same CDR3 is also encoded by other DNA sequences in this sample. CDR3 DNA: TGTGCCAGTAGTATCCGGGGAAATGAGCAGTTCTTC. Its translation: CASSIRGNEQFF. This chain uses TRBV19 with TRBJ2-1; a weak D match, TRBD2 (5 bases). V dropped 3 bases and J dropped 7 bases, with 7 bases sitting between them. Germline V lookup: CDR1 LNHDA, CDR2 SQIVND (reference sequence). This CDR3 contains 12 residues.

This chain links TRBV3-1 (or the pseudogene TRBV3-2) with TRBJ1-1; the D gene is possibly TRBD1 (6 bases). The CDR3 contains 16 residues. The germline CDR1 and CDR2 sequences are LGHDT and YNNKEL (reference sequence). Trimming took 0 bases from V and 4 from J, leaving 15 bases between them. The CDR3 loop is CASSQDPSTGSTEAFF. CDR3 bases: TGTGCCAGCAGCCAAGACCCTTCGACAGGTTCCACTGAAGCTTTCTTT.

The rearrangement links TRBV16 to TRBJ2-1, with 10 bases that match TRBD2. The CDR3 runs to 16 residues. With 2 bases clipped from V and 9 bases from J, the junction kept 10 bases outside the gene matches. In germline, CDR1 is KGHSY, CDR2 FQNENV. CDR3 bases: TGTGCCAGCAGCCAAAGGGAGTCTAGCGGGAGCTTTGAGCAGTTCTTC. Translating it yields CASSQRESSGSFEQFF.

The gene calls are TRBV7-5 and TRBJ2-6; the table names TRBD1, a call not compared with the DNA. TRBV7-5 is labeled a pseudogene. The CDR3 totals 22 residues. CDR3 sequence: CARPPTGTAQYFYYSGANVLTF. The DNA of the CDR3 is TGTGCCAGACCCCCCACTGGGACAGCCCAGTATTTTTACTACTCTGGGGCCAACGTCCTGACTTTC.

V is TRBV7-9 and J is TRBJ1-4, with TRBD1 matching 9 bases. V lost 5 bases, J lost 7 bases, and 14 bases stayed unmatched. This CDR3 spans 17 amino acids. Germline assignment: CDR1 SEHNR and CDR2 FQNEAQ (reference sequence). This CDR3 is CASSQVPGQGSPEKLFF. CDR3 nucleotide sequence: TGTGCCAGCAGCCAAGTCCCGGGACAGGGATCCCCTGAAAAACTGTTTTTT.

This chain uses TRBV6-2 or TRBV6-3 with TRBJ1-1; D uncertain. CDR1 is MNHEY and CDR2 is SVGEGT in the germline V gene. Deletions cut 2 bases from V and 1 base from J, with 5 bases between. The CDR3 consists of 13 residues. CDR3 residues: CASSYGGNTEAFF. The CDR3 DNA reads TGTGCCAGCAGTTACGGAGGGAACACTGAAGCTTTCTTT.

This rearrangement joins TRBV6-5 to TRBJ1-2, with no clear D. The CDR3 has 15 residues. Deletions cut 6 bases from V and 2 bases from J, with 16 bases between. Germline values: CDR1 MNHEY, CDR2 SVGAGI. Here the CDR3 DNA reads TGTGCCAGCAGCCAAACGCGGGTGGCCAACTATGGCTACACCTTC. Protein product: CASSQTRVANYGYTF.

In this sample, this clone turned up once. The chain joins TRBV7-3 to TRBJ2-2, with 14 bases matching TRBD2. Per the germline V gene, CDR1 is SGHTA and CDR2 is FQGTGA. The CDR3 length is 19 residues. With 5 bases clipped from V and 5 bases from J, the junction kept 13 bases outside the gene matches. Here the CDR3 reads CASSPGTSGGQKLTGELFF. The CDR3 region has the DNA TGTGCCAGCAGCCCTGGGACTAGCGGGGGACAAAAGTTGACCGGGGAGCTGTTTTTT. Looking up the rest from reference TRBV7-3 and TRBJ2-2 gives the full variable domain: GAGVSQTPSNKVTEKGKYVELRCDPISGHTALYWYRQSLGQGPEFLIYFQGTGAADDSGLPNDRFFAVRPEGSVSTLKIQRTERGDSAVYLCASSPGTSGGQKLTGELFFGEGSRLTVL.

This sequence joins TRBV28 and TRBJ2-2; 7 bases align to TRBD1. Trimming removed 4 bases from V and 0 bases from J; junction bases left unmatched: 5. This CDR3 has 16 amino acids. Per germline, CDR1 MDHEN and CDR2 SYDVKM. The CDR3 is CASSSGQSPNTGELFF. In DNA form, the CDR3 reads TGTGCCAGCAGTTCGGGACAGTCCCCGAACACCGGGGAGCTGTTTTTT.

V usage is TRBV19 and J usage is TRBJ2-1; TRBD2 agrees at 11 bases. Trimming took 4 bases from V and 7 from J; bases not matched to a gene: 9. Germline V CDR1 and CDR2: LNHDA, SQIVND (reference sequence). The CDR3 extends over 16 amino acids. For the CDR3, the DNA is TGTGCCAGTAGTAGGGGGGATAGCGGGAGGGCTAATGAGCAGTTCTTC. Amino acid sequence: CASSRGDSGRANEQFF. Supplemented by reference TRBV19 and TRBJ2-1, the full variable domain reads DGGITQSPKYLFRKEGQNVTLSCEQNLNHDAMYWYRQDPGQGLRLIYYSQIVNDFQKGDIAEGYSVSREKKESFPLTVTSAQKNPTAFYLCASSRGDSGRANEQFFGPGTRLTVL.

Of note for this clone: The junction and the germline gene differ at one end; a read error may be behind it. Other DNA sequences within the sample encode an identical CDR3. The chain recombines TRBV3-1 (or the pseudogene TRBV3-2) with TRBJ2-7; 10 bases match TRBD2. The CDR3 is made up of 15 amino acids. Germline values: CDR1 LGHDT, CDR2 YNNKEL (reference sequence). CDR3 nucleotide sequence: TGTGCCAGCAGCGCCCCGGGACTAGCGTCGGACGAGCAATACTTC. Residues: CASSAPGLASDEQYF.

The V call is TRBV7-9, the J call TRBJ2-1; 11 nucleotides agree with TRBD1. Germline V CDR1 and CDR2: SEHNR, FQNEAQ (reference sequence). This CDR3 spans 17 amino acids. V dropped 7 bases and J dropped 8; count of bases not matched to a gene: 16. This CDR3 reads CASTFLVTDRGRDEQFF. DNA of the CDR3: TGTGCCAGCACCTTTCTGGTCACGGACAGGGGGCGGGATGAGCAGTTCTTC. Full variable domain (rest looked up from reference TRBV7-9 and TRBJ2-1): DTGVSQNPRHKITKRGQNVTFRCDPISEHNRLYWYRQTLGQGPEFLTYFQNEAQLEKSRLLSDRFSAERPKGSFSTLEIQRTEQGDSAMYLCASTFLVTDRGRDEQFFGPGTRLTVL.

The rearrangement uses TRBV7-2 and TRBJ2-7; TRBD2 matches 9 bases. The V and J ends lost 5 bases and 1 base, in that order; junction bases with no gene match: 12. This CDR3 contains 17 residues. Looked up from germline, CDR1 is SGHTA and CDR2 is FQGNSA. The CDR3 DNA reads TGTGCCAGCAGCCTTGGCGTTAGCGGGAGTTTGTCCTACGAGCAGTACTTC. It specifies CASSLGVSGSLSYEQYF.

The rearrangement joins TRBV9 to TRBJ1-1, with a possible D match to TRBD1 (5 bases). This CDR3 has 14 residues. CDR1 and CDR2 from the germline V gene are SGDLS and YYNGEE. V gave up 0 bases and J gave up 6 bases, with 12 bases separating them. CDR3 sequence: CASSVGGGTPEAFF. CDR3 coding DNA: TGTGCCAGCAGCGTAGGCGGGGGTACCCCTGAAGCTTTCTTT. Full variable domain (rest looked up from reference TRBV9 and TRBJ1-1): DSGVTQTPKHLITATGQRVTLRCSPRSGDLSVYWYQQSLDQGLQFLIQYYNGEERAKGNILERFSAQQFPDLHSELNLSSLELGDSALYFCASSVGGGTPEAFFGQGTRLTVV.

The chain is built from TRBV5-1 and TRBJ1-4, with D tentatively TRBD1 (5 bases). CDR1 and CDR2 from the germline V gene are SGHRS and YFSETQ. V lost 4 bases, J lost 4 bases, and 11 bases lay in between. The CDR3 sequence is 14 residues long. The CDR3 bases are TGCGCCAGCAGCCTTGACAGTCTTAATGAAAAACTGTTTTTT. Amino acid sequence: CASSLDSLNEKLFF.

The gene calls are TRBV10-1 and TRBJ2-1; D unresolved. This CDR3 has 13 amino acids. Germline CDR1 and CDR2: WNHNN and SYGVQD (reference sequence). Deletions cut 2 bases from V and 4 bases from J, with 6 bases between. CDR3 sequence: CASSEARYNEQFF. DNA of the CDR3: TGCGCCAGCAGTGAGGCGCGGTACAATGAGCAGTTCTTC.

J is TRBJ1-3 and V is TRBV28; D gene ambiguous. The CDR3 has 13 residues. Trimming removed 2 bases at V and 10 bases at J, with 12 bases between. The germline V gene has CDR1 MDHEN and CDR2 SYDVKM. For the CDR3, the DNA is TGTGCCAGCAGTTTAACTTCGATTGAGACCATATATTTT. The encoded protein is CASSLTSIETIYF.